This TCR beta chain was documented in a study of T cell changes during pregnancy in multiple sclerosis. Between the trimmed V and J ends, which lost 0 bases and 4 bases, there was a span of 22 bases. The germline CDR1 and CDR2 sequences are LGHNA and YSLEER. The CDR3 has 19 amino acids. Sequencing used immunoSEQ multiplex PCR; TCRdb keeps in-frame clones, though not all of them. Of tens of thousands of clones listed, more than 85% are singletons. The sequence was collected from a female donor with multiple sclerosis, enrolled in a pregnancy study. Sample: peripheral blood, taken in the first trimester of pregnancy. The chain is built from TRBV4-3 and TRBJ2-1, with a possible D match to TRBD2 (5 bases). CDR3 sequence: CASSQDASSPPLGYNEQFF. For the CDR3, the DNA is TGCGCCAGCAGCCAAGATGCTAGCTCCCCCCCCCTGGGTTACAATGAGCAGTTCTTC.